Below are 11 T cell receptor beta chains sequenced from a single sample in a study of shared clonotypes between healthy human individuals. Repertoires were generated with immunoSEQ multiplex PCR, while TCRdb's copy carries only in-frame clones and drops some. Of about 2 million clones in the sample, approximately 95% were seen once. Naivety among CD8 cells was defined by CD45RO negativity and positive CCR7 selection, thereby excluding terminally differentiated effector memory CD45RA+ cells. The material sequenced was naive CD8+ T cells sorted from blood. Receptor source: a man aged 18 to 30 in good health.

The chain uses TRBV19 and TRBJ1-5; 7 bases align to TRBD1. The CDR3 consists of 13 residues. Losses at the gene ends were 5 bases for V and 8 bases for J; bases not matched to a gene: 6. The V gene's germline CDR1 is LNHDA and CDR2 SQIVND (reference sequence). The CDR3 DNA sequence: TGTGCCAGTAGTGCCTTTACAGGGGAGCCCCAGCATTTT. Its translation is CASSAFTGEPQHF.

The genes are TRBV7-8 and TRBJ2-7, with unresolved D. The germline CDR1 and CDR2 sequences are SGHVS and FQNEAQ. The CDR3 extends over 12 amino acids. V was pared by 5 bases and J by 6 bases, with 11 bases between. CDR3 residues: CASSPPSAEQYF. For the CDR3, the DNA is TGTGCCAGCAGCCCCCCCTCCGCCGAGCAGTACTTC. Full variable domain (remainder filled in from reference TRBV7-8 and TRBJ2-7): GAGVSQSPRYKVAKRGQDVALRCDPISGHVSLFWYQQALGQGPEFLTYFQNEAQLDKSGLPSDRFFAERPEGSVSTLKIQRTQQEDSAVYLCASSPPSAEQYFGPGTRLTVT.

V usage is TRBV27 and J usage is TRBJ2-7; TRBD2 might be the D (6 bases). The CDR3 extends over 16 amino acids. Trimming left V 5 bases short and J 4 bases short, with 21 bases between. CDR1 is MNHEY, CDR2 SMNVEV, per germline (reference sequence). CDR3 coding DNA: TGTGCCAGCAGTGAATATGGACTACAATCTATATACGAGCAGTACTTC. Protein sequence: CASSEYGLQSIYEQYF.

The chain carries TRBV5-4 and TRBJ2-5; 9 bases are shared with TRBD2. V shed 0 bases, J shed 2 bases, and the junction held 2 bases outside the gene matches. The CDR3 totals 15 residues. Germline CDR1 is SGHNT and CDR2 is YYREEE (reference sequence). The CDR3 loop is CASSLVTSGQETQYF. CDR3 nucleotides: TGTGCCAGCAGCTTGGTTACTAGCGGGCAAGAGACCCAGTACTTC.

The V call is TRBV25-1, the J call TRBJ2-5; D unresolved. The CDR3 spans 14 residues. Trimming removed 4 bases from V and 0 bases from J, with 9 bases in between. Germline CDR1 reads MGHDK; CDR2 reads SYGVNS. The chain's CDR3 is CASSVDEDQETQYF. As DNA, the CDR3 is TGTGCCAGCAGTGTAGACGAGGACCAAGAGACCCAGTACTTC.

This chain joins TRBV9 and TRBJ2-7; D might be TRBD2 (6 bases). CDR3 length: 14 amino acids. Deletions cut 0 bases from V and 4 bases from J, with 11 bases between. Germline CDR1 SGDLS, CDR2 YYNGEE. The CDR3 reads CASSVAAGLYEQYF. The CDR3 DNA sequence: TGTGCCAGCAGCGTAGCCGCGGGACTGTACGAGCAGTACTTC.

The chain recombines TRBV6-1 with TRBJ2-2; D is unclear. In germline, CDR1 is MNHNS, CDR2 SASEGT. V lost 0 bases to trimming and J lost 6 bases, with 11 bases between them. This CDR3 is built from 15 residues. The CDR3 DNA reads TGTGCCAGCAGTGAAGCGGGGATGGGTGCCGGGGAGCTGTTTTTT. Its translation is CASSEAGMGAGELFF.

As for this clone: An end of the junction does not agree with germline; a read error may underlie this. V usage is TRBV5-5 and J usage is TRBJ2-7, with a tentative D call TRBD2 (5 bases). This CDR3 has 13 amino acids. CDR1 is SGHKS, CDR2 YYEKEE, per germline (reference sequence). For the CDR3, the DNA is TGCGCCAGCAGCCAAGGAGGAGCCAGCGAGCAGTACTTC. Protein: CASSQGGASEQYF.

The V call is TRBV7-9, the J call TRBJ2-2; D is unclear. CDR1 is SEHNR and CDR2 is FQNEAQ in the germline V gene (reference sequence). The V and J ends lost 5 bases and 4 bases respectively, with 8 bases between them. The CDR3 loop spans 13 amino acids. The CDR3 loop reads CASSPSPTGELFF. The CDR3 region has the DNA TGTGCCAGCAGCCCCTCCCCCACCGGGGAGCTGTTTTTT. The full variable domain, in which reference TRBV7-9 and TRBJ2-2 provide the parts outside the CDR3, is DTGVSQNPRHKITKRGQNVTFRCDPISEHNRLYWYRQTLGQGPEFLTYFQNEAQLEKSRLLSDRFSAERPKGSFSTLEIQRTEQGDSAMYLCASSPSPTGELFFGEGSRLTVL.

The rearrangement links TRBV2 to TRBJ1-2; no reliable D call. V lost 3 bases to trimming and J lost 8 bases, with 7 bases between them. This CDR3 has 11 residues. From germline, CDR1 is SNHLY and CDR2 FYNNEI. This CDR3 is CASSDAGGYTF. The CDR3 DNA is TGTGCCAGCAGTGACGCCGGGGGCTACACCTTC.

Concerning this clone itself: At one end the junction does not follow the germline gene, possibly because of a read error. The chain couples TRBV29-1 to TRBJ1-1; D may be TRBD1 (5 bases). This CDR3 comprises 13 residues. The V gene's germline CDR1 is SQVTM and CDR2 ANQGSEA. CDR3 loop: CSGETGTNTEAFF. The CDR3 DNA follows: TGCAGCGGTGAAACCGGGACGAACACTGAAGCTTTCTTT.